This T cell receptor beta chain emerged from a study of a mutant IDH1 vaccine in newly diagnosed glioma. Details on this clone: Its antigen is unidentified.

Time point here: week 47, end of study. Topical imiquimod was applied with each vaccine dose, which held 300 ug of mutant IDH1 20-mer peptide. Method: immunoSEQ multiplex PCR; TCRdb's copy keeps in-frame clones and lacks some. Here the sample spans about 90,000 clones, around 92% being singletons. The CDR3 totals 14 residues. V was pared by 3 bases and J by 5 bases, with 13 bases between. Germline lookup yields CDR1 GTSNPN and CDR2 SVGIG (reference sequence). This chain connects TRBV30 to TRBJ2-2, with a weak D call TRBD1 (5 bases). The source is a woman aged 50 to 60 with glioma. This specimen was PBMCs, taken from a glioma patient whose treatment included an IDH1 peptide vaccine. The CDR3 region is CAWRGAPGTGELFF. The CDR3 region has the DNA TGTGCCTGGAGAGGGGCCCCGGGTACCGGGGAGCTGTTTTTT. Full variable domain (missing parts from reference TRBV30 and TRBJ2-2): SQTIHQWPATLVQPVGSPLSLECTVEGTSNPNLYWYRQAAGRGLQLLFYSVGIGQISSEVPQNLSASRPQDRQFILSSKKLLLSDSGFYLCAWRGAPGTGELFFGEGSRLTVL.